Following are 21 T cell receptor beta chains from one sample sequenced in a study of T cell changes during pregnancy in multiple sclerosis. This table comes from immunoSEQ multiplex PCR, and its TCRdb copy is limited to in-frame clones, with some not included. The profile shows about 70,000 clones, about 90% of them singletons. The sequencing used peripheral blood, collected in the first trimester of pregnancy. These receptors all come from a female donor with multiple sclerosis, enrolled in a pregnancy study.

This clone occurred many times. The chain employs TRBV30 and TRBJ1-5; D possibly corresponds to TRBD1 (6 bases). V lost 0 bases, J lost 3 bases, and 9 bases lay in between. CDR1 and CDR2 (germline): GTSNPN, SVGIG (reference sequence). The CDR3 loop spans 14 amino acids. The CDR3 DNA reads TGTGCCTGGAGTGTAAGGGGACACAATCAGCCCCAGCATTTT. It encodes CAWSVRGHNQPQHF.

The chain couples TRBV30 to TRBJ2-1; TRBD1 aligns across 8 bases. V was clipped by 0 bases and J by 0 bases; unmatched bases: 13. The CDR3 runs 19 residues. Germline lookup yields CDR1 GTSNPN and CDR2 SVGIG (reference sequence). CDR3 sequence reads: CAWSVGPRGRVSSYNEQFF. The CDR3 DNA follows: TGTGCCTGGAGTGTAGGACCCAGGGGGCGGGTCAGCTCCTACAATGAGCAGTTCTTC.

The chain has TRBV6-1 and TRBJ1-5; D not certain. This CDR3 comprises 15 residues. The germline CDR1 and CDR2 sequences are MNHNS and SASEGT. The CDR3 is CTAAMGSNSNQPQHF. As DNA, the CDR3 is TGTACGGCGGCGATGGGGAGCAATAGCAATCAGCCCCAGCATTTT.

This sequence joins TRBV7-9 and TRBJ2-7; 8 bases agree with TRBD1. Germline CDR1 and CDR2: SEHNR and FQNEAQ (reference sequence). V shed 4 bases and J 3 bases; nucleotides not matched to a gene: 8. The CDR3 runs to 15 residues. The CDR3 region is CASSYGQGPLYEQYF. CDR3 bases: TGTGCCAGCAGCTACGGACAGGGACCTCTCTACGAGCAGTACTTC.

This rearrangement joins TRBV5-4 to TRBJ2-1; 8 bases fit TRBD2. V was clipped by 4 bases and J by 5 bases; unmatched bases: 11. Germline-derived CDR1 and CDR2 are SGHNT and YYREEE (reference sequence). This CDR3 comprises 16 residues. In DNA form, the CDR3 reads TGTGCCAGCAGCAGGAGTGGCGGGGGGCCGAACAATGAGCAGTTCTTC. Translated: CASSRSGGGPNNEQFF.

The chain has TRBV6-5 and TRBJ1-6; 11 bases line up with TRBD1. Germline V gene data show CDR1 as MNHEY and CDR2 as SVGAGI. V was pared by 2 bases and J by 9 bases, with 3 bases of the junction left unmatched. This CDR3 has 15 amino acids. CDR3 amino acids: CASSYGQGAPSPLHF. The CDR3 DNA follows: TGTGCCAGCAGTTACGGACAGGGGGCTCCTTCACCCCTCCACTTT.

V and J are TRBV5-1 and TRBJ2-7, with 10 bases lining up with TRBD2. V lost 7 bases and J lost 0; bases outside the gene matches: 4. CDR3 length: 14 residues. Germline V gene lookup returns CDR1 SGHRS and CDR2 YFSETQ. The CDR3 reads CASGSSGGSYEQYF. CDR3 DNA sequence: TGCGCCAGCGGGTCTAGCGGGGGCTCCTACGAGCAGTACTTC.

This clone showed up just once. V gene TRBV6-1 combines with J gene TRBJ2-5; maybe TRBD1 (6 bases). The CDR3 sequence is 17 residues long. Germline CDR1 is MNHNS and CDR2 is SASEGT. V was shortened by 1 base and J by 5 bases, with 20 bases between the two germline ends. In DNA form, the CDR3 reads TGTGCCAGCAGTGAAGGTTTTTGGACAGCCGCTGGGGAGACCCAGTACTTC. Translating gives CASSEGFWTAAGETQYF.

This clone has only a few counts. The V call is TRBV9, the J call TRBJ1-1, with D uncertain. The CDR3 spans 14 residues. The germline gives CDR1 SGDLS, CDR2 YYNGEE. V dropped 0 bases and J dropped 5 bases, with 11 bases sitting between them. For the CDR3, the DNA is TGTGCCAGCAGCGTAGTAAACCGGGGTACTGAAGCTTTCTTT. Translation gives CASSVVNRGTEAFF.

In its sample, this clone was seen a few times. The chain is built from TRBV7-9 and TRBJ1-1, with TRBD1 identical over 7 bases. The CDR3 runs 17 residues. The junction had 13 bases not matched to a gene; V was cut back by 1 base and J by 5 bases. Germline V lookup: CDR1 SEHNR, CDR2 FQNEAQ (reference sequence). CDR3 nucleotide sequence: TGTGCCAGCAGCTTAGGGAGCTTACAGGGGTTAGGGACTGAAGCTTTCTTT. As protein: CASSLGSLQGLGTEAFF. Full variable domain (missing parts from reference TRBV7-9 and TRBJ1-1): DTGVSQNPRHKITKRGQNVTFRCDPISEHNRLYWYRQTLGQGPEFLTYFQNEAQLEKSRLLSDRFSAERPKGSFSTLEIQRTEQGDSAMYLCASSLGSLQGLGTEAFFGQGTRLTVV.

The rearrangement uses TRBV19 and TRBJ2-7, with D uncertain. V was pared by 1 base and J by 3 bases, with 10 bases between. The CDR3 contains 14 residues. The germline V gene encodes CDR1 LNHDA and CDR2 SQIVND (reference sequence). The CDR3 DNA reads TGTGCCAGTAGTATAGCTCTAAGCGACTACGAGCAGTACTTC. Protein product: CASSIALSDYEQYF.

The rearrangement joins TRBV29-1 to TRBJ2-3; 11 nucleotides line up with TRBD1. Germline V gene sequence: CDR1 SQVTM, CDR2 ANQGSEA. V lost 0 bases and J lost 2; bases outside the gene matches: 4. CDR3 size: 16 residues. The CDR3 DNA is TGCAGCGTTGAAGATCGGGGACAGGGGGTCACAGATACGCAGTATTTT. This translates into CSVEDRGQGVTDTQYF.

The V call is TRBV15, the J call TRBJ2-7; 12 bases fit TRBD2. Germline CDR1 reads LNHNV; CDR2 reads YYDKDF (reference sequence). The V and J ends lost 4 bases and 1 base, in that order; junction bases with no gene match: 8. This CDR3 has 17 residues. The DNA of the CDR3 is TGTGCCACCAGCAACCACTTGGGACTAGCGGGTTCCTACGAGCAGTACTTC. This sequence encodes CATSNHLGLAGSYEQYF.

This clone was seen only once. The chain couples TRBV19 to TRBJ1-2; no clear D gene. The CDR3 spans 13 residues. The V and J ends lost 6 bases and 5 bases respectively, with 13 bases between them. The germline CDR1 and CDR2 sequences are LNHDA and SQIVND (reference sequence). The CDR3 sequence: CASRYNGRYGYTF. The CDR3 nucleotides are TGTGCCAGTAGGTACAATGGGAGATATGGCTACACCTTC. Combining the CDR3 with reference TRBV19 and TRBJ1-2 gives the whole variable domain DGGITQSPKYLFRKEGQNVTLSCEQNLNHDAMYWYRQDPGQGLRLIYYSQIVNDFQKGDIAEGYSVSREKKESFPLTVTSAQKNPTAFYLCASRYNGRYGYTFGSGTRLTVV.

In nucleotides, the CDR3 is TGTGCCAGCAGACGGTTGGTTGTCGCTGAAGCTTTCTTT. Its protein is CASRRLVVAEAFF. The chain is built from TRBV2 and TRBJ1-1; D not certain. The CDR3 runs to 13 residues. V dropped 6 bases and J dropped 6 bases, with 14 bases sitting between them. The germline V gene encodes CDR1 SNHLY and CDR2 FYNNEI.

This clone showed up just once. The genes are TRBV10-3 and TRBJ1-2; weak D call: TRBD1 (6 bases). Germline V gene lookup returns CDR1 ENHRY and CDR2 SYGVKD. This CDR3 is 15 amino acids long. V lost 6 bases, J lost 2 bases, and 16 bases lay in between. CDR3 coding DNA: TGTGCCATCAGCGGGGACACCAGTTTAAACTATGGCTACACCTTC. Its protein product is CAISGDTSLNYGYTF.

The gene calls are TRBV30 and TRBJ1-6; D gene uncertain. The CDR3 has 14 amino acids. The V gene's germline CDR1 is GTSNPN and CDR2 SVGIG (reference sequence). V was pared by 0 bases and J by 7 bases, with 10 bases between. Written as DNA, the CDR3 is TGTGCCTGGAGTGTCGGGAGGGTCAATTCACCCCTCCACTTT. Amino acids: CAWSVGRVNSPLHF.

The J gene is TRBJ2-3, the V gene TRBV14; the D gene is possibly TRBD2 (6 bases). Germline lookup yields CDR1 SGHDN and CDR2 FVKESK. Trimming left V 0 bases short and J 2 bases short, with 18 bases between. The CDR3 is 18 amino acids. CDR3 sequence: CASSQDHPLRRDTDTQYF. DNA for the CDR3: TGTGCCAGCAGCCAAGACCACCCTTTACGGCGGGACACAGATACGCAGTATTTT.

CDR3 region: CASSTRGTAIQPQHF. CDR3 DNA sequence: TGTGCCAGTAGTACGCGCGGGACGGCAATTCAGCCCCAGCATTTT. The rearrangement links TRBV19 to TRBJ1-5, with D maybe TRBD1 (5 bases). The CDR3 covers 15 residues. V lost 4 bases, J lost 6 bases, and 16 bases lay in between. Germline V CDR1 and CDR2: LNHDA, SQIVND (reference sequence).

This sequence joins TRBV5-1 and TRBJ1-1; a weak D match, TRBD1 (6 bases). The germline V gene has CDR1 SGHRS and CDR2 YFSETQ. Between the trimmed V and J ends, which lost 4 bases and 2 bases, there was a span of 18 bases. This CDR3 region has 16 residues. Written as DNA, the CDR3 is TGCGCCAGCAGCATTCATCCGGGACACGAAAACACTGAAGCTTTCTTT. Amino acid sequence: CASSIHPGHENTEAFF.

The chain couples TRBV9 to TRBJ2-2; tentative D call: TRBD2 (5 bases). V was clipped by 0 bases and J by 2 bases, with 8 bases between them. Germline V CDR1 and CDR2: SGDLS, YYNGEE. The CDR3 totals 15 residues. Here the CDR3 reads CASSVDSENTGELFF. The DNA of the CDR3 is TGTGCCAGCAGCGTAGATAGCGAAAACACCGGGGAGCTGTTTTTT.